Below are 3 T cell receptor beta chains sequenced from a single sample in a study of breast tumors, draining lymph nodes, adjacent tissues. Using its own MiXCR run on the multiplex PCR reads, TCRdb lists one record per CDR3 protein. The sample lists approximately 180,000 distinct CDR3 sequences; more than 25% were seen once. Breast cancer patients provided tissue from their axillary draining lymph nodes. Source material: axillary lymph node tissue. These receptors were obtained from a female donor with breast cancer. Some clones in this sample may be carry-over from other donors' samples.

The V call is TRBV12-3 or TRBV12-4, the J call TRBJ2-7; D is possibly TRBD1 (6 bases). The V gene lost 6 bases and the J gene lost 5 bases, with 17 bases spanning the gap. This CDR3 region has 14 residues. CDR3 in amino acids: CASSVSRGTNEQYF. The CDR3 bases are TGTGCCAGCAGCGTAAGCAGGGGAACCAACGAGCAGTACTTC.

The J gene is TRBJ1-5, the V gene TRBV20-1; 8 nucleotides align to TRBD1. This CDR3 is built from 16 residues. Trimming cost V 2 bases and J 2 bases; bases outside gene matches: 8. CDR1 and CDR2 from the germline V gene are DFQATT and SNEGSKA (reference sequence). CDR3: CSARKDRVGGNQPQHF. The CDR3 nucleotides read TGCAGTGCTAGAAAGGACAGGGTCGGGGGCAATCAGCCCCAGCATTTT.

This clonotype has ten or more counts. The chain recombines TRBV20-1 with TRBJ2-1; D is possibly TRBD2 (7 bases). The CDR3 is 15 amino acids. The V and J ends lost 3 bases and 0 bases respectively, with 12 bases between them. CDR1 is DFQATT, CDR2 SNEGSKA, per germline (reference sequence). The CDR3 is CSARGGRSSYNEQFF. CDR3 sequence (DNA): TGCAGTGCTAGGGGGGGGCGTTCCTCCTACAATGAGCAGTTCTTC.